These 21 T cell receptor beta chains were sequenced from one sample in a study of blood T cell repertoires in COVID-19. Produced via immunoSEQ multiplex PCR; TCRdb's table is partial and in-frame only. This table holds roughly 250,000 clones, around 89% found once. The sample taken for sequencing was PBMCs or T cells enriched from blood (not recorded which). The receptor source for this set is a man aged 35 to 55 who had recovered from COVID-19.

The genes are TRBV5-1 and TRBJ2-5; TRBD2 agrees at 9 bases. CDR3 length equals 16 residues. V was pared by 5 bases and J by 2 bases, with 10 bases of the junction left unmatched. Germline CDR1 and CDR2: SGHRS and YFSETQ. CDR3 DNA sequence: TGCGCCAGCAGGCTAGCGGGGCCGCTGGAACAAGAGACCCAGTACTTC. Translation: CASRLAGPLEQETQYF.

This rearrangement joins TRBV27 to TRBJ2-1; no clear D gene. CDR3 size: 12 residues. V lost 5 bases and J 7 bases, leaving 9 bases between the germline ends. The V gene's germline CDR1 is MNHEY and CDR2 SMNVEV (reference sequence). CDR3 DNA: TGTGCCAGCAGTAGCTCCTGGAATGAGCAGTTCTTC. Translation gives CASSSSWNEQFF.

The chain recombines TRBV9 with TRBJ1-2; perhaps TRBD1 as D (5 bases). In germline, CDR1 is SGDLS, CDR2 YYNGEE. Trimming took off 3 bases at V and 0 bases at J, with 12 bases between the two ends. The CDR3 spans 15 residues. The CDR3 DNA follows: TGTGCCAGCAGCGAGGGACTGGAGGCTAACTATGGCTACACCTTC. Protein: CASSEGLEANYGYTF.

The CDR3: CSVSPTGNTEAFF. CDR3 DNA sequence: TGCAGCGTCTCACCGACGGGTAACACTGAAGCTTTCTTT. The J gene is TRBJ1-1, the V gene TRBV29-1; no reliable D call. The CDR3 spans 13 residues. Deletions cut 6 bases from V and 2 bases from J, with 13 bases between. Germline V gives CDR1 SQVTM, CDR2 ANQGSEA.

The gene calls are TRBV19 and TRBJ1-1, with D possibly TRBD1 on 5 matching bases. Germline assignment: CDR1 LNHDA and CDR2 SQIVND (reference sequence). Between the trimmed V and J ends, which lost 5 bases and 4 bases, there was a span of 20 bases. The CDR3 length is 16 residues. Here the CDR3 DNA reads TGTGCCAGTAGTTCTCCCCTGTGGGTCGGGGGCACTGAAGCTTTCTTT. It encodes CASSSPLWVGGTEAFF.

This rearrangement joins TRBV9 to TRBJ1-6, with 9 bases aligning to TRBD1. V dropped 3 bases and J dropped 7; count of bases not matched to a gene: 8. The CDR3 is made up of 16 amino acids. Germline assignment: CDR1 SGDLS and CDR2 YYNGEE. CDR3 in DNA: TGTGCCAGCAGCGCAAGGACAGGGGTATGGAATTCACCCCTCCACTTT. Translating gives CASSARTGVWNSPLHF.

The rearrangement links TRBV5-1 to TRBJ1-3, with 7 nucleotides matching TRBD1. This CDR3 spans 16 amino acids. Germline loops: CDR1 SGHRS, CDR2 YFSETQ. J was trimmed by 0 bases and V by 4 bases; bases with no gene match: 7. The CDR3 here is CASSREGGFSGNTIYF. CDR3 coding DNA: TGCGCCAGCAGCCGGGAAGGGGGCTTCTCTGGAAACACCATATATTTT.

This chain uses TRBV7-8 with TRBJ2-7; tentative D call: TRBD1 (5 bases). The length of the CDR3 is 12 residues. V dropped 7 bases and J dropped 6 bases, with 13 bases sitting between them. Germline V gene sequence: CDR1 SGHVS, CDR2 FQNEAQ. As DNA, the CDR3 is TGTGCCAGCACCAGGCCCAGGGCCGAGCAGTACTTC. It is translated as CASTRPRAEQYF.

The chain joins TRBV28 to TRBJ2-3; 13 nucleotides line up with TRBD2. The CDR3 has 19 residues. With V trimmed by 1 base and J by 2 bases, 9 bases remained unmatched. Germline values: CDR1 MDHEN, CDR2 SYDVKM. The CDR3 nucleotides are TGTGCCAGCAGTTTATTTCCGGGGACTAGCGGGGCTTACACAGATACGCAGTATTTT. Its translation: CASSLFPGTSGAYTDTQYF.

This chain uses TRBV6-5 with TRBJ1-2; tentatively, D is TRBD1 (5 bases). This CDR3 spans 14 amino acids. The V end was cut by 6 bases, the J end by 8 bases, with 19 bases between. In germline, CDR1 is MNHEY, CDR2 SVGAGI. The CDR3 DNA reads as TGTGCCAGCAGAGACAACCAGGGTGTCGGCGGCTACACCTTC. Amino acids: CASRDNQGVGGYTF.

The gene calls are TRBV19 and TRBJ2-3, with D possibly being TRBD2 (6 bases). V lost 6 bases and J 11 bases, leaving 24 bases between the germline ends. Germline-derived CDR1 and CDR2 are LNHDA and SQIVND (reference sequence). The CDR3 has 15 amino acids. Here the CDR3 DNA reads TGTGCCAGTAGAGAGACGGGACTCAGAGATTTAGGGCAGTATTTT. Encoded protein: CASRETGLRDLGQYF.

This chain joins TRBV4-1 and TRBJ1-1; D may be TRBD1 (5 bases). V shed 2 bases and J shed 6 bases, with 28 bases lying between them. CDR3 length: 19 amino acids. CDR1 MGHRA and CDR2 YSYEKL come from the germline V gene. The CDR3 DNA follows: TGCGCCAGCAGCCAAATCGGGCTGAGGAGACAGCCCGACGAGGCTGAAGCTTTCTTT. This sequence encodes CASSQIGLRRQPDEAEAFF.

The genes are TRBV28 and TRBJ1-4; a weak D match, TRBD1 (6 bases). The CDR3 sequence is 15 residues long. With 5 bases removed from V and 3 bases from J, the gap between germline ends came to 13 bases. Germline CDR1 MDHEN, CDR2 SYDVKM. For the CDR3, the DNA is TGTGCCAGCAGTCACCTACAGGGTTCTAATGAAAAACTGTTTTTT. Protein product: CASSHLQGSNEKLFF.

V is TRBV5-6 and J is TRBJ2-3; 9 bases agree with TRBD1. Trimming cost V 3 bases and J 0 bases; bases outside gene matches: 8. Germline V gives CDR1 SGHDT, CDR2 YYEEEE. The CDR3 is 17 residues long. The DNA of the CDR3 is TGTGCCAGCAGCTCGCGGACAGGGGCCACTAGCACAGATACGCAGTATTTT. Translated, it gives CASSSRTGATSTDTQYF.

The rearrangement joins TRBV11-2 to TRBJ2-3, with unresolved D. CDR3 size: 14 residues. The V end was cut by 5 bases, the J end by 0 bases, with 9 bases between. The germline gives CDR1 SGHAT, CDR2 FQNNGV. The CDR3 region is CASSHPRSTDTQYF. CDR3 bases: TGTGCCAGCAGCCACCCTAGGAGCACAGATACGCAGTATTTT.

The chain uses TRBV7-9 and TRBJ2-7; D may be TRBD1 (6 bases). The CDR3 length is 14 residues. Trimming took off 3 bases at V and 0 bases at J, with 9 bases between the two ends. Germline V lookup: CDR1 SEHNR, CDR2 FQNEAQ (reference sequence). The CDR3: CASSLRDNSYEQYF. The CDR3 bases are TGTGCCAGCAGCTTGAGGGACAACTCCTACGAGCAGTACTTC.

This clone was seen a handful of times. V gene TRBV19 combines with J gene TRBJ1-6; the D is unclear. This CDR3 is 15 amino acids long. Trimming cost V 4 bases and J 2 bases, with 9 bases left between them. Germline V CDR1 and CDR2: LNHDA, SQIVND (reference sequence). The CDR3 reads CASSSESAYNSPLHF. The DNA for the CDR3 is TGTGCCAGTAGTAGCGAATCGGCCTATAATTCACCCCTCCACTTT.

The CDR3 sequence: CASSTDRVETQYF. CDR3 in DNA: TGTGCCAGTAGTACTGACAGGGTGGAGACCCAGTACTTC. The chain couples TRBV19 to TRBJ2-5, with 7 bases matching TRBD1. The CDR3 has 13 amino acids. The J segment lost 5 bases and the V segment lost 4 bases, leaving 4 bases of the junction unmatched. Germline V gene sequence: CDR1 LNHDA, CDR2 SQIVND (reference sequence). The full variable domain, completed using reference TRBV19 and TRBJ2-5, is DGGITQSPKYLFRKEGQNVTLSCEQNLNHDAMYWYRQDPGQGLRLIYYSQIVNDFQKGDIAEGYSVSREKKESFPLTVTSAQKNPTAFYLCASSTDRVETQYFGPGTRLLVL.

The chain carries TRBV6-2 or TRBV6-3 and TRBJ2-7; a weak D match, TRBD2 (6 bases). The V gene's germline CDR1 is MNHEY and CDR2 SVGEGT. CDR3 length equals 14 residues. V lost 4 bases and J lost 3, with 13 bases in between. The CDR3, as DNA: TGTGCCAGCAGTTTCGGACTATCGTTCTACGAGCAGTACTTC. Translating gives CASSFGLSFYEQYF.

The J gene is TRBJ1-1, the V gene TRBV9, with 8 bases fitting TRBD1. The ends lost 0 bases at V and 0 bases at J; junction bases unmatched: 1. The V gene's germline CDR1 is SGDLS and CDR2 YYNGEE. The CDR3 covers 15 residues. The chain's CDR3 is CASSVAGGLNTEAFF. CDR3 nucleotide sequence: TGTGCCAGCAGCGTAGCAGGGGGCTTGAACACTGAAGCTTTCTTT.

This clone was seen once. This sequence joins TRBV19 and TRBJ1-1; 11 bases line up with TRBD1. The ends lost 6 bases at V and 7 bases at J; junction bases unmatched: 10. CDR1 LNHDA and CDR2 SQIVND come from the germline V gene (reference sequence). CDR3 length: 15 amino acids. CDR3 loop: CASSRTGGQTYEAFF. The CDR3 DNA follows: TGTGCCAGTAGCCGGACAGGGGGCCAGACATATGAAGCTTTCTTT.